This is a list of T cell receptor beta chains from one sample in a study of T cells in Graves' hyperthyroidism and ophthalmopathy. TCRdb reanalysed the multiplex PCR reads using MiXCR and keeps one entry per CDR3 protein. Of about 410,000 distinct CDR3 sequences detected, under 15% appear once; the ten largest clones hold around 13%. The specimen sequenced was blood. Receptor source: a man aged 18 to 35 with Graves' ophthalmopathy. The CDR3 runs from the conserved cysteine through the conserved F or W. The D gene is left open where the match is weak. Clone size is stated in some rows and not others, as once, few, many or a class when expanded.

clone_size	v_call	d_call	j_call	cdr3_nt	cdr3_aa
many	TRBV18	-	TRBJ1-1	TGTGCCAGCTCGCGGGCGGGGAGGGAAAACGCTTTCTTT	CASSRAGRENAFF
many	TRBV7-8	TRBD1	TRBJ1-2	TGTGCCAGCAGCTTATCCGGGACAGCCTATGGCTACACCTTC	CASSLSGTAYGYTF
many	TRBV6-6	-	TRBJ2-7	TGTGCCAGCAGTTACTCGCTTCGTGTCGAGCAGTACTTC	CASSYSLRVEQYF
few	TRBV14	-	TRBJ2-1	TGTGCCAGCAGCCCTGGACGGAGGGCCTACAATGAGCAGTTCTTC	CASSPGRRAYNEQFF
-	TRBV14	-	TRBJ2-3	TGTGCCAGCAGCCAAGGGGTGTCCACAGATACGCAGTATTTT	CASSQGVSTDTQYF
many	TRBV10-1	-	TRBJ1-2	TGCGCCAGCAGTGAGTCAACCGGGACTACGTATGGCTACACCTTC	CASSESTGTTYGYTF
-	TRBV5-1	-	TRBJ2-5	TGCGCCAGCAGCGTGGAAGAGGAGACCCAGTACTTC	CASSVEEETQYF
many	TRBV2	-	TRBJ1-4	TGTGCCAGCAACACTGACAGCAGCAATACCAAAGAAAAACTGTTTTTT	CASNTDSSNTKEKLFF
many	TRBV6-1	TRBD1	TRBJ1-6	TGTGCCAGCAGTGAGATCGGACAGGGGCATTCACCCCTCCACTTT	CASSEIGQGHSPLHF
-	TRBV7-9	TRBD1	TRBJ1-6	TGTGCCAGCAGCTCGGGACAGGGCGGATCACCCCTCCACTTT	CASSSGQGGSPLHF
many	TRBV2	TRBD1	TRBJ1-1	TGTGCCAGCAGTTGGACAGGGGGCACTGAAGCTTTCTTT	CASSWTGGTEAFF
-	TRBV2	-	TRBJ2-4	TGTGCCAGCAGAGGACAGTCCAACAAAAACATTCAGTACTTC	CASRGQSNKNIQYF
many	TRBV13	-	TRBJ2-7	TGTGCCAGCAGCTTAGGCGGGTCAGGGATTAACTACGAGCAGTACTTC	CASSLGGSGINYEQYF
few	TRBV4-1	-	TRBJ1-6	TGCGCCAGCAGCCTGGGAGGGCAGGAGAGGTCACCCCTCCATTTT	CASSLGGQERSPLHF
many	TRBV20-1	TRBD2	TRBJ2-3	TGCAGTGCTGAACCGCTAGCGGGAGGGCCCACAGATACGCAGTATTTT	CSAEPLAGGPTDTQYF
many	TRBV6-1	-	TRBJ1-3	TGTGCCAGCAGTCAGGCCCCCTCTGGAAACACCATATATTTT	CASSQAPSGNTIYF
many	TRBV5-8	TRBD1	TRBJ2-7	TGTGCCAGCTTCGACAGGGAAGTTCTCCACGAGCAGTACTTC	CASFDREVLHEQYF
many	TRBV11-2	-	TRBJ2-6	TGTGCCAGCAGCACGACAGTTCCCGGGGCCAACGTCCTGACTTTC	CASSTTVPGANVLTF
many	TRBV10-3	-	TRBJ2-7	TGTGCCATCAGCCAACTCCAAGGCGCCCAACAAACGGCCGAGCAGTACTTC	CAISQLQGAQQTAEQYF
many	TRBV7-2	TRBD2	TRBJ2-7	TGTGCCAGCAGCTTAAGTAGCGGGATCTACGAGCAGTACTTC	CASSLSSGIYEQYF